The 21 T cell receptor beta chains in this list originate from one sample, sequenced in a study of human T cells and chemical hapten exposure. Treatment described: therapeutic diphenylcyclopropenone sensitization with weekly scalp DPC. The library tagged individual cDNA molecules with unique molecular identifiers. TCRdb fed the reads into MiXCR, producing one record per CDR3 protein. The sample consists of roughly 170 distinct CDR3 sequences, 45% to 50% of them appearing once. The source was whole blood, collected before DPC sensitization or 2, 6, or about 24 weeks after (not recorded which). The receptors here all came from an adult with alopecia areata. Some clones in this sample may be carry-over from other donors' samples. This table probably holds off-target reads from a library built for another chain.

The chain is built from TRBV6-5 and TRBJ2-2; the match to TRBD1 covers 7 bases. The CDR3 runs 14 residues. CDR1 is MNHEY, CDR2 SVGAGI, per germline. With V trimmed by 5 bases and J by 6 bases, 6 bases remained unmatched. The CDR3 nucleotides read TGTGCCAGCAGTCGACAGGGCTTCTCCGGGGAGCTGTTTTTT. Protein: CASSRQGFSGELFF.

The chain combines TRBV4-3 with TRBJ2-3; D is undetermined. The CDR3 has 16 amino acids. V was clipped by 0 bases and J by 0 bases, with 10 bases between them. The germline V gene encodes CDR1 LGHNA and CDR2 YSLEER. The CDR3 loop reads CASSQDAEASTDTQYF. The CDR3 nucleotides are TGCGCCAGCAGCCAAGATGCAGAAGCTAGCACAGATACGCAGTATTTT.

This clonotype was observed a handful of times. The CDR3 region has the DNA TGTGCCAGTAGTAAACTAGCGGGAGGTGCCCCTGAGCAGTTCTTC. Amino acids: CASSKLAGGAPEQFF. The V gene is TRBV19, the J gene TRBJ2-1, with 12 nucleotides matching TRBD2. Trimming took 4 bases from V and 9 from J; bases not matched to a gene: 7. The CDR3 is made up of 15 amino acids. CDR1 LNHDA and CDR2 SQIVND come from the germline V gene (reference sequence).

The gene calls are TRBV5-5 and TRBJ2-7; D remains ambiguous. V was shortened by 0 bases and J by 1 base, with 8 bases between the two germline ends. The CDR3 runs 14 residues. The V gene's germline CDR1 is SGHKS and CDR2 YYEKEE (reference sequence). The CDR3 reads CASSLGLISYEQYF. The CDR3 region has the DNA TGTGCCAGCAGCTTGGGACTTATTTCCTACGAGCAGTACTTC.

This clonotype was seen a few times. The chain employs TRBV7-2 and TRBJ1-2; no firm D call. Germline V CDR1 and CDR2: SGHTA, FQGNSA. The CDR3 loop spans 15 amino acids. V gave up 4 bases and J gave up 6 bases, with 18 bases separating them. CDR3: CASSSSNPGVNGYTF. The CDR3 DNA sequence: TGTGCCAGCAGCTCCTCAAACCCCGGCGTCAATGGCTACACCTTC.

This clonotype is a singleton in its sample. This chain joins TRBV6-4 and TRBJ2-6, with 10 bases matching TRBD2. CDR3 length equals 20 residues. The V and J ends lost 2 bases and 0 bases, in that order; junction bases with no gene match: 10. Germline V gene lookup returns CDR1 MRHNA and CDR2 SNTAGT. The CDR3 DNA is TGTGCCAGCAGTGACAGTCATGGGGCTAGCGGGAGCTCTGGGGCCAACGTCCTGACTTTC. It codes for CASSDSHGASGSSGANVLTF.

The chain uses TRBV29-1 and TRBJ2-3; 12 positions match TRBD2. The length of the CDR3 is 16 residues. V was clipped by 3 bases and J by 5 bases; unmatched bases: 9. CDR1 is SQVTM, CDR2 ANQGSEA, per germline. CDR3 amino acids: CSVDETSGGRGDTQYF. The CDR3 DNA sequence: TGCAGCGTTGACGAGACTAGCGGGGGCCGCGGAGATACGCAGTATTTT.

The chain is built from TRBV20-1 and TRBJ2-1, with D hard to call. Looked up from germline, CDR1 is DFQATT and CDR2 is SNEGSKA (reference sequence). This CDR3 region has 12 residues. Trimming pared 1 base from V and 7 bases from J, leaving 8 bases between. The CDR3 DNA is TGCAGTGCTAGAGGGCTTGTGAATGAGCAGTTCTTC. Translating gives CSARGLVNEQFF.

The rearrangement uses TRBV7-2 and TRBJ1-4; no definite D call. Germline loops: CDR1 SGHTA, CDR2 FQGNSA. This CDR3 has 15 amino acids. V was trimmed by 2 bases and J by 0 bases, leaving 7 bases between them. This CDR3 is CASSLSSATNEKLFF. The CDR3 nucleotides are TGTGCCAGCAGCTTATCTTCAGCAACTAATGAAAAACTGTTTTTT.

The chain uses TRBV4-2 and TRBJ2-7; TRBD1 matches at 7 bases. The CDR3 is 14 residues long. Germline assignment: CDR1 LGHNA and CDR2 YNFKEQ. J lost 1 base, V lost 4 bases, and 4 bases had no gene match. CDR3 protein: CASSLGDSSYEQYF. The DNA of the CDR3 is TGTGCCAGCAGCCTTGGGGACAGTTCCTACGAGCAGTACTTC.

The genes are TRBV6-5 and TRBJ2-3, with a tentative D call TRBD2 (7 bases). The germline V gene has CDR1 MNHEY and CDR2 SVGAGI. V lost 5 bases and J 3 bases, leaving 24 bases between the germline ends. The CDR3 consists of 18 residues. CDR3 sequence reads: CASSRRFWRERGTDTQYF. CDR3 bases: TGTGCCAGCAGTAGGAGATTTTGGCGGGAGAGGGGGACAGATACGCAGTATTTT.

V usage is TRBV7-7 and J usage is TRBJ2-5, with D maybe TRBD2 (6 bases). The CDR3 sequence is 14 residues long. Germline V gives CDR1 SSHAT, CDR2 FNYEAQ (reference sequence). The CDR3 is CASSTAGGQETQYF. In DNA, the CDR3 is TGTGCTAGCTCCACAGCCGGAGGGCAAGAGACCCAGTACTTC.

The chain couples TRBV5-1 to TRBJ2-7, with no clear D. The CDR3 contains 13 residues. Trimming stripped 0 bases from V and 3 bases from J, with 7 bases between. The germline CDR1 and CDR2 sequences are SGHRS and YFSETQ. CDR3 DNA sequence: TGCGCCAGCAGCTTGGCCGGCCACTACGAGCAGTACTTC. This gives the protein CASSLAGHYEQYF. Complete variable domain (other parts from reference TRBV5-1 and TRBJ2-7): KAGVTQTPRYLIKTRGQQVTLSCSPISGHRSVSWYQQTPGQGLQFLFEYFSETQRNKGNFPGRFSGRQFSNSRSEMNVSTLELGDSALYLCASSLAGHYEQYFGPGTRLTVT.

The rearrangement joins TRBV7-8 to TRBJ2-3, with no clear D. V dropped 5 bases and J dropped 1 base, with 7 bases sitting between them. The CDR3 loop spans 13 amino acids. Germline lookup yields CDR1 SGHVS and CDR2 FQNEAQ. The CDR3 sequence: CASSLTGTDTQYF. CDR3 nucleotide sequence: TGTGCCAGCAGCCTAACAGGCACAGATACGCAGTATTTT.

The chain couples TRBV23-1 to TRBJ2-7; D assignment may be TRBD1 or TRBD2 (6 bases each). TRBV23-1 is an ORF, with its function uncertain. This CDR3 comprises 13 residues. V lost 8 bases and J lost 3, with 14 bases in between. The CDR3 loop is CASVQGGVYEQYF. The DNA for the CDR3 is TGCGCCAGCGTACAGGGAGGAGTCTACGAGCAGTACTTC.

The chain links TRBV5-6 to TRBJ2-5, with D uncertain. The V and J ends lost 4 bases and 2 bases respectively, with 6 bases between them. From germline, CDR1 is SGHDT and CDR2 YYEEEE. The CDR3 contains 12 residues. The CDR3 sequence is CASSVGQETQYF. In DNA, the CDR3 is TGTGCCAGCAGCGTAGGACAAGAGACCCAGTACTTC.

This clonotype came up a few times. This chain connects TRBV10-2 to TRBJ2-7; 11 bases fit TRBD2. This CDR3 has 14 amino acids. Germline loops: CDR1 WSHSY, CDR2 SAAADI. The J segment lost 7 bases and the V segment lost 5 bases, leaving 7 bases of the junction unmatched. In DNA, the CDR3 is TGCGCCAGCAGTCAACTAGCGGGAGATGGGGAGCAGTACTTC. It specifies CASSQLAGDGEQYF.

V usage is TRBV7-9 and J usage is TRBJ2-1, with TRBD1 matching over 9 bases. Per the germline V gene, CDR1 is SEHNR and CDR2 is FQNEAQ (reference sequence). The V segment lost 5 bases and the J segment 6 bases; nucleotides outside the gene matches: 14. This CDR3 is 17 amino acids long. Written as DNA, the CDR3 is TGTGCCAGCAGCCCACCCTCCGGGACAGGGTCTAGCAATGAGCAGTTCTTC. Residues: CASSPPSGTGSSNEQFF.

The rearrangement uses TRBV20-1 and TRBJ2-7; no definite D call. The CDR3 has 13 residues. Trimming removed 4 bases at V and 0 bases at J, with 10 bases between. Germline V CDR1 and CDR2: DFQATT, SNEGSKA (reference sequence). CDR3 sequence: CSATGSDSYEQYF. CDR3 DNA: TGCAGTGCTACGGGCTCCGACTCCTACGAGCAGTACTTC.

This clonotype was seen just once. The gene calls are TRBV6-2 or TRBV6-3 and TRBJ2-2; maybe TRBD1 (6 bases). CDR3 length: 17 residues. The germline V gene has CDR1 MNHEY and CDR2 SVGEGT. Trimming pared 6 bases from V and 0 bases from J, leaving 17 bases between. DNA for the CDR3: TGTGCCAGCAGAGCCTACAGGGACATTACGAACACCGGGGAGCTGTTTTTT. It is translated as CASRAYRDITNTGELFF.

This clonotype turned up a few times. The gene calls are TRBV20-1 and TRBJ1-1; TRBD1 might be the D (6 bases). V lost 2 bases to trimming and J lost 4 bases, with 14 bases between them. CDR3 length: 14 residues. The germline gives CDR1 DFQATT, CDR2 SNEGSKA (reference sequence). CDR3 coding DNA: TGCAGTGCTAGACAACCGGGGGCTAGCACTGAAGCTTTCTTT. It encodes CSARQPGASTEAFF.